This T cell receptor (beta chain) was captured by sequencing in a study of shared clonotypes between healthy human individuals. Study background: For every donor, three CD4 naive, three CD4 memory, two CD8 naive and one CD8 memory plates were used. The study's findings and limits: Limited genetic and exposure-history diversity came from having few donors. Between a few donors, naive CD4 clonotypes were shared at a level of approximately 5%.

The method was immunoSEQ multiplex PCR; TCRdb's version includes in-frame clones alone and lacks a portion of them. The repertoire has approximately 1.9 million clones, around 95% of them found once; the top ten carry about 1.7%. As to this clone: The antigen is not known.

The germline gives CDR1 SNHLY, CDR2 FYNNEI. The CDR3 is made up of 13 amino acids. Between the trimmed V and J ends, which lost 4 bases and 5 bases, there was a span of 12 bases. In the naive CD8 group, cells lacked CD45RO and were positively selected for CCR7, so terminally differentiated effector memory CD45RA+ cells were left out. The chain recombines TRBV2 with TRBJ2-7, with D possibly TRBD1 on 6 matching bases. The sample was naive CD8+ T cells from PBMCs. This clonotype was sampled from a young man in good health. Some clones in this sample may be carry-over from other donors' samples. Here the CDR3 DNA reads TGTGCCAGCAGTGGGGGGCAAGTCCACGAGCAGTACTTC. Translating it yields CASSGGQVHEQYF.